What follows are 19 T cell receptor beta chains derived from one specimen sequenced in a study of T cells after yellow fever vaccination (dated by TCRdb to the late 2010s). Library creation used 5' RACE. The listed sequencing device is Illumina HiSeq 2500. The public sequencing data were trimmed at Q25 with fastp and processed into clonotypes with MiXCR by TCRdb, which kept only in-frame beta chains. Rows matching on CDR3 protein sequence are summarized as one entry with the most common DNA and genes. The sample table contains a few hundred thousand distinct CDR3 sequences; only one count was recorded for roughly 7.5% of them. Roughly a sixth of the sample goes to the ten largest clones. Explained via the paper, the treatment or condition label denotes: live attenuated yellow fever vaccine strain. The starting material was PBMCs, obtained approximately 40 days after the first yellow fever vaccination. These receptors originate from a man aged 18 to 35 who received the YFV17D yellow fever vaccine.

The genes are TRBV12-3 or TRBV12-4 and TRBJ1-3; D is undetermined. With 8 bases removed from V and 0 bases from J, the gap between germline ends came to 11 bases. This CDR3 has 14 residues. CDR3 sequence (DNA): TGTGCCAGCGGGCCCCGGAGCTCTGGAAACACCATATATTTT. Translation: CASGPRSSGNTIYF.

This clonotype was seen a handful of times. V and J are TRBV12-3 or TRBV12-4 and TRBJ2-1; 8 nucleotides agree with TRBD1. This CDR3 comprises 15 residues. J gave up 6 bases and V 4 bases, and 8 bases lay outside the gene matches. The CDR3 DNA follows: TGTGCCAGCAGTTCCCGGGACAGGAGATTCAATGAGCAGTTCTTC. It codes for CASSSRDRRFNEQFF.

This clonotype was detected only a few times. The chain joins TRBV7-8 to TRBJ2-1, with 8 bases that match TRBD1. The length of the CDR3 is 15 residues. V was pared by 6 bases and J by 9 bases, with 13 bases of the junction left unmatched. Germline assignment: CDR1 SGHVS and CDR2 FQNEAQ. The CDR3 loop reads CASRLGTGRAGEQFF. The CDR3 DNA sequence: TGTGCCAGCAGGTTGGGGACAGGCCGGGCGGGTGAGCAGTTCTTC. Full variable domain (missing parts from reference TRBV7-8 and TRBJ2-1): GAGVSQSPRYKVAKRGQDVALRCDPISGHVSLFWYQQALGQGPEFLTYFQNEAQLDKSGLPSDRFFAERPEGSVSTLKIQRTQQEDSAVYLCASRLGTGRAGEQFFGPGTRLTVL.

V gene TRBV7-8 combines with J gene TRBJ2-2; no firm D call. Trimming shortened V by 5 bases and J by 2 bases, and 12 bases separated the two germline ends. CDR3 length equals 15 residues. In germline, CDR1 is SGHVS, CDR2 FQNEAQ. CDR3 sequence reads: CASSAGRFNTGELFF. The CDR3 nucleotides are TGTGCCAGCAGCGCCGGACGGTTCAACACCGGGGAGCTGTTTTTT.

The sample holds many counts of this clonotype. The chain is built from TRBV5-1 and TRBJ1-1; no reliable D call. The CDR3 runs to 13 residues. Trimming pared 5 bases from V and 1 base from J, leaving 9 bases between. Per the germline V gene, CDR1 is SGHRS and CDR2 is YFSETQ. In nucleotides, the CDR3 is TGCGCCAGCAGTCCGGACGGGAACACTGAAGCTTTCTTT. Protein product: CASSPDGNTEAFF.

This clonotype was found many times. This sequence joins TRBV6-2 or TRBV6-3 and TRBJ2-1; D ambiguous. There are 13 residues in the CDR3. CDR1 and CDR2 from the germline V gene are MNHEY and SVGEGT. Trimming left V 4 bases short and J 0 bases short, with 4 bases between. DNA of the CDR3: TGTGCCAGCAGTTCTAGCTCCTACAATGAGCAGTTCTTC. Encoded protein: CASSSSSYNEQFF.

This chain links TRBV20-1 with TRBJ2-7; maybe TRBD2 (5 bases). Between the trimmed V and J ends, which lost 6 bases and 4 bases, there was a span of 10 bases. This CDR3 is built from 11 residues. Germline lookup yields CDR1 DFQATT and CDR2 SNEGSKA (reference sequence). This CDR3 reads CSARAGYEQYF. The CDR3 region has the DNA TGCAGTGCCCGCGCGGGTTACGAGCAGTACTTC.

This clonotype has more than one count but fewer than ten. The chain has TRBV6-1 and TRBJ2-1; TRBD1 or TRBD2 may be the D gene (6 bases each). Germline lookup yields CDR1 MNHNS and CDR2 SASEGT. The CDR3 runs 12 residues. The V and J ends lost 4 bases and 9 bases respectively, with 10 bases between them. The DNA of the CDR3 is TGTGCCAGCAGTGTGACGGGGGCTGAGCAGTTCTTC. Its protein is CASSVTGAEQFF.

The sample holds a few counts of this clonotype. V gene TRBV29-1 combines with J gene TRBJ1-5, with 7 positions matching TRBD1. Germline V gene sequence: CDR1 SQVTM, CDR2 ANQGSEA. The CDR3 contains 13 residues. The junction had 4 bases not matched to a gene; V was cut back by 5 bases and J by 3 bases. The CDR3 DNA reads TGCAGCGTTTCAACAGGGGTCAATCAGCCCCAGCATTTT. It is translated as CSVSTGVNQPQHF.

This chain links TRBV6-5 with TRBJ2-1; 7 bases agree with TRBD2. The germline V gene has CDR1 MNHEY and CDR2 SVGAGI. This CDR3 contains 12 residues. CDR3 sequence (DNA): TGTGCAAGCGGGGAGTTTTACAATGAGCAGTTCTTC. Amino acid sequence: CASGEFYNEQFF.

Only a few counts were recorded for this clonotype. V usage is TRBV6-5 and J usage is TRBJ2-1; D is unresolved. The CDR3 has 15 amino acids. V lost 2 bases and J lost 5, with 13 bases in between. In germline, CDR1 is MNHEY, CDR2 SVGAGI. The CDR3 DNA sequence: TGTGCCAGCAGTTACACCGATGGCCCAAACAATGAGCAGTTCTTC. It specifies CASSYTDGPNNEQFF.

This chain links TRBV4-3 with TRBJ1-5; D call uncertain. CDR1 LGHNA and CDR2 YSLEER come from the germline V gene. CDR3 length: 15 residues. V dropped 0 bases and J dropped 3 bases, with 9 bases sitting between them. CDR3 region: CASSQDLATNQPQHF. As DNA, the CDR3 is TGCGCCAGCAGCCAAGATTTGGCCACCAATCAGCCCCAGCATTTT.

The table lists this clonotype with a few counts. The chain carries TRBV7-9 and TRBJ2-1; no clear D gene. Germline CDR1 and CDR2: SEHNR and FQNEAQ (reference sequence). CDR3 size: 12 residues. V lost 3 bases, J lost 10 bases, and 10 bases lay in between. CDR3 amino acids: CASSFTTWEQFF. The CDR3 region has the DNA TGTGCCAGCAGCTTTACTACTTGGGAGCAGTTCTTC. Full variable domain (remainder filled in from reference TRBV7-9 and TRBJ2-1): DTGVSQNPRHKITKRGQNVTFRCDPISEHNRLYWYRQTLGQGPEFLTYFQNEAQLEKSRLLSDRFSAERPKGSFSTLEIQRTEQGDSAMYLCASSFTTWEQFFGPGTRLTVL.

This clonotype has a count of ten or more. For the CDR3, the DNA is TGTGCCAGCAGCGGAGGGCCGGGGAGCTCCTATAATTCACCCCTCCACTTT. It yields the protein CASSGGPGSSYNSPLHF. The chain carries TRBV9 and TRBJ1-6; no clear D gene. This CDR3 spans 17 amino acids. The germline V gene has CDR1 SGDLS and CDR2 YYNGEE. The germline V and J ends were trimmed by 3 bases and 0 bases, with 13 bases remaining between them.

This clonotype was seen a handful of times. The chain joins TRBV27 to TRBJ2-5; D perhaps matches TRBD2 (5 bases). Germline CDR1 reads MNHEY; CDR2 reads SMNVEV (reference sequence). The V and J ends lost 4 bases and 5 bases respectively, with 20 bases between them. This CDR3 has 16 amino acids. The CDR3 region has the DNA TGTGCCAGCAGTTCCGCGGACGCCGGAACGGGGGAGACCCAGTACTTC. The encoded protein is CASSSADAGTGETQYF.

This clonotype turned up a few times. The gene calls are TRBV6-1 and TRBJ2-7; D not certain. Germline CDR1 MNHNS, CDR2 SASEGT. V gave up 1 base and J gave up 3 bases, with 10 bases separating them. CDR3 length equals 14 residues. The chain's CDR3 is CASSEVDRGYEQYF. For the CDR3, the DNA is TGTGCCAGCAGTGAAGTGGACCGAGGCTACGAGCAGTACTTC.

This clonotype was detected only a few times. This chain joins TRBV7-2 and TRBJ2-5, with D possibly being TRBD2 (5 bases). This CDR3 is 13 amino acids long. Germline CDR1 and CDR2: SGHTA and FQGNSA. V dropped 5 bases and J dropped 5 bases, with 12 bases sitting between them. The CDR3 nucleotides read TGTGCCAGCAGCCCACGCGGGTATGAGACCCAGTACTTC. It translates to CASSPRGYETQYF. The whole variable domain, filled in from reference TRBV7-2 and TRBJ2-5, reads GAGVSQSPSNKVTEKGKDVELRCDPISGHTALYWYRQSLGQGLEFLIYFQGNSAPDKSGLPSDRFSAERTGGSVSTLTIQRTQQEDSAVYLCASSPRGYETQYFGPGTRLLVL.

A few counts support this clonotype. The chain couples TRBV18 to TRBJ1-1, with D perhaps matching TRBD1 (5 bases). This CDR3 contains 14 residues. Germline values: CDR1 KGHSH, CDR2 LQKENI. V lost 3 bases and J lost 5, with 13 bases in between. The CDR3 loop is CASSPPDRRTEAFF. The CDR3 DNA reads TGTGCCAGCTCACCGCCAGACAGAAGAACTGAAGCTTTCTTT.

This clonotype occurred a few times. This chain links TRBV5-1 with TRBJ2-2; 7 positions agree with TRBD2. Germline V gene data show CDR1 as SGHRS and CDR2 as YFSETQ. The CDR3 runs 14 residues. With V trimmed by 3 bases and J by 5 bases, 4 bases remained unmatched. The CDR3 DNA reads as TGCGCCAGCAGCTACACTAGCGTTACCGGGGAGCTGTTTTTT. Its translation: CASSYTSVTGELFF.